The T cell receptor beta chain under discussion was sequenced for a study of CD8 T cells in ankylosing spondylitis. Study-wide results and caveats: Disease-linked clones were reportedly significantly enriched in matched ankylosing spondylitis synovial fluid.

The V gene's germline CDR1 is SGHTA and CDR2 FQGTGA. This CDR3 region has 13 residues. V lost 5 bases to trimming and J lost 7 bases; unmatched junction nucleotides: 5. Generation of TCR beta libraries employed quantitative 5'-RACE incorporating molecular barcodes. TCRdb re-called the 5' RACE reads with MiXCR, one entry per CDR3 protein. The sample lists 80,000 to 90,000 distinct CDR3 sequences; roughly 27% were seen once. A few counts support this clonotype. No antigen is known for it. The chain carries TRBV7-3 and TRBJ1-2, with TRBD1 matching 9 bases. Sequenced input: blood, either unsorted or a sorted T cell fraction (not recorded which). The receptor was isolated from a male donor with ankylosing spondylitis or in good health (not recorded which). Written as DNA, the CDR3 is TGTGCCAGCAGCCCCGACAGGGGGTTTGGCTACACCTTC. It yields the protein CASSPDRGFGYTF.